This T cell receptor (beta chain) was profiled in a study of T-cell memory formation after mild COVID-19. This clonotype has a handful of counts. Each CDR3 protein gets one entry after TCRdb re-called the 5' RACE reads with MiXCR. Seen here are hundreds of thousands of distinct CDR3 sequences, roughly 25% observed once, and the top ten hold roughly an eighth. The CDR3 spans 13 residues. The V gene's germline CDR1 is DFQATT and CDR2 SNEGSKA (reference sequence). Between the trimmed V and J ends, which lost 1 base and 5 bases, there was a span of 11 bases. The chain links TRBV20-1 to TRBJ2-5, with a possible D match to TRBD2 (7 bases). The sequence derives from an adult woman who had mild COVID-19 (a few samples of this study predate the infection). Cell type and time point are not known. The sequenced material came from PBMCs or a T cell subset sorted from them (not recorded which). DNA of the CDR3: TGCAGTGCTAGAGCACAGGGAGGGGAGACCCAGTACTTC. Translation gives CSARAQGGETQYF.